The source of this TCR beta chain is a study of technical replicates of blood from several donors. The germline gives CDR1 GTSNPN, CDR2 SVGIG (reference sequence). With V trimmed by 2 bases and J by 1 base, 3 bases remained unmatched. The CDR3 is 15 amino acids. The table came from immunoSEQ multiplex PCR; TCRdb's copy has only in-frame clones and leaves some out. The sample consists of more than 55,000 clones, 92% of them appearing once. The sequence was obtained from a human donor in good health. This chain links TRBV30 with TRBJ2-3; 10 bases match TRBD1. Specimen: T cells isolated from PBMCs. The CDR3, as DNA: TGTGCCTGGAGTCCCGGGACAGGGGGCACAGATACGCAGTATTTT. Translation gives CAWSPGTGGTDTQYF.